The TCR beta chain described here comes from a study of breast tumors, draining lymph nodes, adjacent tissues. To note about this clonotype: Its antigen is unidentified.

The V gene lost 6 bases and the J gene lost 11 bases, with 23 bases spanning the gap. This CDR3 is built from 15 residues. Per germline, CDR1 SNHLY and CDR2 FYNNEI. TCRdb re-called the multiplex PCR reads with MiXCR, one entry per CDR3 protein. The data show under 350,000 distinct CDR3 sequences, with 30% seen just once and roughly 1.2% held by the top ten. Points from the study as a whole: Findings are consistent with lymph node origin and intratumoral expansion of most tumor T cells. Luminal-like breast cancer showed significantly greater tumor-nontumor repertoire similarity than basal-like breast cancer did. Compared with lymph nodes, tumors were less diverse; compared with nontumor tissue, more. The lymph node origin of tumor T cells was framed as consistent with a hypothesis, not demonstrated.

The lymph nodes were axillary draining lymph nodes from breast cancer patients. The clonotype was recovered from a female donor with breast cancer. Some clones in this sample may be carry-over from other donors' samples. The specimen was axillary lymph node tissue. The gene calls are TRBV2 and TRBJ1-5; no clear D gene. CDR3: CASSAHTSGSETQHF. CDR3 nucleotide sequence: TGTGCCAGCAGCGCCCATACTAGCGGGAGTGAGACCCAGCATTTT.